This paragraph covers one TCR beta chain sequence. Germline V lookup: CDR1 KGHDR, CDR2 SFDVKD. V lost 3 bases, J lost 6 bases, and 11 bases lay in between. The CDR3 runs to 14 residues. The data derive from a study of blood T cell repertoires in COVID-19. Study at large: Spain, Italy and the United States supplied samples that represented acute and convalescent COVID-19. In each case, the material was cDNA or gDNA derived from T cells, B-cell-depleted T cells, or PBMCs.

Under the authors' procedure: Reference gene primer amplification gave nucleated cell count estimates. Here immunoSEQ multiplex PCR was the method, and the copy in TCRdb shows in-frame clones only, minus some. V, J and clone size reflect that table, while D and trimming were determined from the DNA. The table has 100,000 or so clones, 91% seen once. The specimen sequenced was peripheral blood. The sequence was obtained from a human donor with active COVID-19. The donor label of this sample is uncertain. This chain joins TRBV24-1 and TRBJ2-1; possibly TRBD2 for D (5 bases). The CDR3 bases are TGTGCCACCAGTGATGCTCGGGCGGGCAATGAGCAGTTCTTC. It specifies CATSDARAGNEQFF.